This T cell receptor beta chain comes out of a study of vaccination and CD4 T cells after COVID-19. Treatment denoted: roughly 10-day PBMC culture with coronavirus spike peptide pools or control peptides (ViraFEST assay). Both day 3 and day 7 involved replacing half of the medium with fresh IL-2 medium. Sequenced with the Oncomine TCR Beta short-read assay was DNA taken from cultured CD4+ T cells. One entry per CDR3 protein results from TCRdb running MiXCR on the PCR reads. The profile shows about 8,900 distinct CDR3 sequences, approximately 64% of them singletons. This clonotype was seen only a few times. Antigen unknown. In germline, CDR1 is SEHNR, CDR2 FQNEAQ (reference sequence). With 4 bases removed from V and 1 base from J, the gap between germline ends came to 16 bases. The CDR3 covers 16 residues.

This chain joins TRBV7-9 and TRBJ1-2; possibly TRBD1 for D (6 bases). The sequencing input was CD4+ T cells from blood, cultured in vitro. The sequence derives from a human donor who had recovered from COVID-19. DNA for the CDR3: TGTGCCAGCAGCTCCCAAGGGGGGGCGTATAACTATGGCTACACCTTC. Its translation is CASSSQGGAYNYGYTF.